The T cell receptor (beta chain) described here comes from a study of T cell repertoires in cytomegalovirus infection (dated by TCRdb to the late 2010s). At the level of the whole study: Because public TCR beta signatures pointed to carriage of CMV infection together with the matching HLA type, the HLA type of each donor mattered for the analysis.

The paper as a whole reports these results and caveats: The ex vivo response was dominated by HLA-C-restricted CMV-specific TCR beta clonotypes, which also provided the single most frequent clonotype in two of eight donors. In both this cohort and an independent cohort of more than 350 donors, the cumulative frequency of public TCR beta family members distinguished carriers of CMV infection plus the relevant HLA type.

A remark on this clonotype: The specificity of this receptor is unknown. No clone much larger than this one lies a single base away; base qualities are absent.

TCRdb shows the sequencer as Illumina HiSeq 1500. In TCRdb, the public reads were trimmed at Q25 with fastp and aligned with MiXCR, with productive beta chains retained. For every CDR3 protein sequence, its rows merge into one entry that carries the most common genes and DNA. For this sample there are almost 500,000 distinct CDR3 sequences; 10% to 12% appear just once. The ten top clones hold roughly 10% of the sample. The junction shows trimming of 10 bases on V and 4 bases on J, and the gene matches do not reach 11 bases of it. The cysteine opens and the phenylalanine closes a CDR3 of 15 amino acids. Just the 45-base CDR3 DNA is kept, in frame starting at base 1. Sequences SNHLY (CDR1) and FYNNEI (CDR2) are obtained from the germline V gene.

Material: PBMCs. The TCR originated in a human donor in good health (CMV status not recorded). Some clones in this sample may be carry-over from other donors' samples. The chain employs TRBV2 and TRBJ1-5; 9 central nucleotides agree with TRBD1. The nucleotide sequence is TGTGCCACCCAGGGGGGACAGGGTGTAAATCAGCCCCAGCATTTT. Its protein reads: CATQGGQGVNQPQHF.